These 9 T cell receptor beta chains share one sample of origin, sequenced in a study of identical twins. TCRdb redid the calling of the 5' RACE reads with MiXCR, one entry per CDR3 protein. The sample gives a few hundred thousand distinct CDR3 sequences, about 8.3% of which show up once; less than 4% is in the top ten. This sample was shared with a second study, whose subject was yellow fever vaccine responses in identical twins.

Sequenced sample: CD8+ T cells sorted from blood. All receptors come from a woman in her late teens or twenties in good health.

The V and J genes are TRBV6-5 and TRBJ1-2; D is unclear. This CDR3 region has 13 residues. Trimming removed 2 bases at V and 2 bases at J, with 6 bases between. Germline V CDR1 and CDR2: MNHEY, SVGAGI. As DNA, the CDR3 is TGTGCCAGCAGTTACGAACAGAACTATGGCTACACCTTC. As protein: CASSYEQNYGYTF.

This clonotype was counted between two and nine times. In DNA, the CDR3 is TGTGCCAGCAGCGGCGGGGGCGCTGAAGCTTTCTTT. Amino acids: CASSGGGAEAFF. The chain combines TRBV7-9 with TRBJ1-1, with D possibly being TRBD1 (6 bases). Trimming took 5 bases from V and 6 from J, leaving 10 bases between them. The CDR3 totals 12 residues. Germline V gives CDR1 SEHNR, CDR2 FQNEAQ (reference sequence).

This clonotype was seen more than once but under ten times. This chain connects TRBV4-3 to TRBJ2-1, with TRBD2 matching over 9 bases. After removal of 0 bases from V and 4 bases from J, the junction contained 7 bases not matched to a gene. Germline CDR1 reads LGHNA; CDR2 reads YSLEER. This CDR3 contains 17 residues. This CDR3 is CASSQDSTSGSYNEQFF. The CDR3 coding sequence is TGCGCCAGCAGCCAAGATTCGACTAGCGGTTCGTACAATGAGCAGTTCTTC.

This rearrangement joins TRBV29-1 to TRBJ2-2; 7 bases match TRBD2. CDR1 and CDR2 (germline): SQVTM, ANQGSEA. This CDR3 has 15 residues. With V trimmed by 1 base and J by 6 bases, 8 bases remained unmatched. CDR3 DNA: TGCAGCGTTGAAGGGGCCGCGGGAGTGCCCGGGGAGCTGTTTTTT. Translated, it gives CSVEGAAGVPGELFF.

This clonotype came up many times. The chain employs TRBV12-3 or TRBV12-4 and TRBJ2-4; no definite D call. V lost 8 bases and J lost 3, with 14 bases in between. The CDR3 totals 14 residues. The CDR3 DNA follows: TGTGCCAGCGCAGACCAGGTCGGCAAAAACATTCAGTACTTC. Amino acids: CASADQVGKNIQYF.

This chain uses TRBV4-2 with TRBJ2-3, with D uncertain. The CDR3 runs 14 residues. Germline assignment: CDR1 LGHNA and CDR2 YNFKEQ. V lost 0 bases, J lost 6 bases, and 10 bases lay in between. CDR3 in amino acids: CASSQDKVLDTQYF. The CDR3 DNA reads TGTGCCAGCAGCCAAGATAAGGTGTTGGATACGCAGTATTTT.

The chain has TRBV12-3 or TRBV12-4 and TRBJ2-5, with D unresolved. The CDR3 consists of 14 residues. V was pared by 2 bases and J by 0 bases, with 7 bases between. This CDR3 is CASSLLVYQETQYF. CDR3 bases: TGTGCCAGCAGTTTATTAGTGTACCAAGAGACCCAGTACTTC.

As DNA, the CDR3 is TGTGCCAGCAGCTTGGCAACGGGACCTGGGGAGCAGTTCTTC. Its protein product is CASSLATGPGEQFF. The chain links TRBV5-5 to TRBJ2-1, with D perhaps TRBD1 or TRBD2 (5 bases each). The length of the CDR3 is 14 residues. V was cut by 0 bases and J by 10 bases, with 14 bases left in between. Looked up from germline, CDR1 is SGHKS and CDR2 is YYEKEE (reference sequence).

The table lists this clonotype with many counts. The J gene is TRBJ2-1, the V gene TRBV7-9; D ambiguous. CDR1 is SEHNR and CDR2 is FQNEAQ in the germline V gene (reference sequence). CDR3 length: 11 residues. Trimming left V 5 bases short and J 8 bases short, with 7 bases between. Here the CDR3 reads CASSPNHEQFF. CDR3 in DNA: TGTGCCAGCAGCCCTAACCATGAGCAGTTCTTC.